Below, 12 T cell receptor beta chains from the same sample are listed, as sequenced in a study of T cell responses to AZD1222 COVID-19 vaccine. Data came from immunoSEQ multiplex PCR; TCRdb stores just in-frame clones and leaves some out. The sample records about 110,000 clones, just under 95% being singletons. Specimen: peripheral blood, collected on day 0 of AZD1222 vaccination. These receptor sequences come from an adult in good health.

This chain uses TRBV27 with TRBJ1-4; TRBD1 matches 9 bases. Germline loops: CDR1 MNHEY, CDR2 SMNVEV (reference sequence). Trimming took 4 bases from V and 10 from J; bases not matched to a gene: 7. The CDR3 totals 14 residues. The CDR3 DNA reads TGTGCCAGCAGTTCCGACAGGGGGAAGGGAAAACTGTTTTTT. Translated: CASSSDRGKGKLFF. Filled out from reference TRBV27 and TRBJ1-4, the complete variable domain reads EAQVTQNPRYLITVTGKKLTVTCSQNMNHEYMSWYRQDPGLGLRQIYYSMNVEVTDKGDVPEGYKVSRKEKRNFPLILESPSPNQTSLYFCASSSDRGKGKLFFGSGTQLSVL.

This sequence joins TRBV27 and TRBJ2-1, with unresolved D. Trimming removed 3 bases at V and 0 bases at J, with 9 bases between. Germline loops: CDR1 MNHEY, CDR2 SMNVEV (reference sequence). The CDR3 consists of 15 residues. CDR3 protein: CASSLGSPSYNEQFF. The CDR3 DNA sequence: TGTGCCAGCAGTTTGGGCTCACCCTCCTACAATGAGCAGTTCTTC.

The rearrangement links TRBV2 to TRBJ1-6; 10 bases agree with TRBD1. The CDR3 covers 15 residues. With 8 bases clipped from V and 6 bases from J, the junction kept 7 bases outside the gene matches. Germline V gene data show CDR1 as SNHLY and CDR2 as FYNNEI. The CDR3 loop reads CASRGTGALNSPLHF. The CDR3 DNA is TGTGCCAGCCGCGGGACAGGGGCGCTTAATTCACCCCTCCACTTT.

The CDR3 loop reads CASSPTGPLMNTEAFF. DNA of the CDR3: TGTGCCAGCAGCCCTACGGGGCCCCTCATGAACACTGAAGCTTTCTTT. The chain has TRBV27 and TRBJ1-1; perhaps TRBD1 as D (5 bases). Germline CDR1 is MNHEY and CDR2 is SMNVEV (reference sequence). Trimming stripped 6 bases from V and 0 bases from J, with 17 bases between. The CDR3 contains 16 residues.

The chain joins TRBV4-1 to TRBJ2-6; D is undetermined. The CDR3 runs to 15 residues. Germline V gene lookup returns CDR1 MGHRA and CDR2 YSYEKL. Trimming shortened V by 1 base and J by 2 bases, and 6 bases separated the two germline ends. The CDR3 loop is CASSQVSPGANVLTF. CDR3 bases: TGCGCCAGCAGCCAAGTTAGCCCTGGGGCCAACGTCCTGACTTTC.

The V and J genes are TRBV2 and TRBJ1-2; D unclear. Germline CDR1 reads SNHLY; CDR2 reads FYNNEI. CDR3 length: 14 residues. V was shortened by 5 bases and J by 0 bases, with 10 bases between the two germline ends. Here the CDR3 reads CASSLGLSNYGYTF. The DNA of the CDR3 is TGTGCCAGCAGTCTGGGGTTATCTAACTATGGCTACACCTTC.

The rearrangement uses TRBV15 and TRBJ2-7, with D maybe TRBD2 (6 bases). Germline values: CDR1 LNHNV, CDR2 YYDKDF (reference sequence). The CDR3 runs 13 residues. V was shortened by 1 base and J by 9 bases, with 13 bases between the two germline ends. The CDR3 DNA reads TGTGCCACCAGCAGAGGAGGCTTGCGGGGGCAGTACTTC. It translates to CATSRGGLRGQYF.

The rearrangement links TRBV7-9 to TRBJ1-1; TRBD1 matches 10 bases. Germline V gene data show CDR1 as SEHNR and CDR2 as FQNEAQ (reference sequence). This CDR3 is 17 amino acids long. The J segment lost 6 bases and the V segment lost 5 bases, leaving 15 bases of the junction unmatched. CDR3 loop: CASSTPLPGTGVPEAFF. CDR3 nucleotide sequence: TGTGCCAGCAGCACCCCCCTCCCCGGGACAGGGGTGCCTGAAGCTTTCTTT.

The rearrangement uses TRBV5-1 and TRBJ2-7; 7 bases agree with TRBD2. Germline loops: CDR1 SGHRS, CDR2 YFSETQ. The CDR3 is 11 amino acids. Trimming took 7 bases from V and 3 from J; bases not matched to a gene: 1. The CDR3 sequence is CASWGGYEQYF. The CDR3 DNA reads TGCGCCAGCTGGGGGGGCTACGAGCAGTACTTC.

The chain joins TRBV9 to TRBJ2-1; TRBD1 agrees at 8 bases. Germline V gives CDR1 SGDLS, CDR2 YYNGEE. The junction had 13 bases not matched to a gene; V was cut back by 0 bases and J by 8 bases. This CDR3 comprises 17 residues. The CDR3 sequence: CASSVDGRAGGMDEQFF. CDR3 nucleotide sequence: TGTGCCAGCAGCGTAGATGGTAGGGCAGGGGGCATGGATGAGCAGTTCTTC.

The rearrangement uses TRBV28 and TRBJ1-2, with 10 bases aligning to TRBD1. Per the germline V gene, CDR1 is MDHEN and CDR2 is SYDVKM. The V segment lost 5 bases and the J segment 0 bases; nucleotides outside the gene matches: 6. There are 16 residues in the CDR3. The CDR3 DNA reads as TGTGCCAGCAGTGCAGGGACAGGGGCTTCTAACTATGGCTACACCTTC. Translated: CASSAGTGASNYGYTF.

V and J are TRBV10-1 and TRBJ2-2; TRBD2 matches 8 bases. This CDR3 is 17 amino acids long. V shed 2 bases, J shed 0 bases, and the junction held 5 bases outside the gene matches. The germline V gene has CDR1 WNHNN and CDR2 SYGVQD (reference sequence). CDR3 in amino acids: CASSEAGGRPNTGELFF. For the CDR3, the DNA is TGCGCCAGCAGTGAGGCGGGGGGACGGCCGAACACCGGGGAGCTGTTTTTT.